This paragraph covers one TCR beta chain sequence. Its antigen is undetermined. The junction shows a germline mismatch at one end, possibly a read error. The sample carries other DNA sequences with the same CDR3. This specimen belongs to a study of OX40 agonist ivuxolimab in advanced cancers. Sequencing used immunoSEQ multiplex PCR; TCRdb keeps in-frame clones, though not all of them. The sample records more than 75,000 clones, 84% being singletons. Study-level findings and limits: Clonal expansion from baseline to week 6 occurred in both CD4+ and CD8+ T cells.

CDR3 length: 14 amino acids. CDR1 and CDR2 from the germline V gene are LNHNV and YYDKDF (reference sequence). The chain links TRBV15 to TRBJ1-1; D unclear. The sequences come from CD4+ or CD8+ T cells sorted from blood, collected in a trial of the OX40 agonist ivuxolimab. This TCR was recovered from an adult with an advanced solid tumor such as melanoma, head and neck, liver or kidney cancer. CDR3 in amino acids: CATSLRWGDTEAFF. Written as DNA, the CDR3 is TGCGCCACCAGCCTACGGTGGGGAGACACTGAAGCTTTCTTT.